A selection of T cell receptor beta chains follows, all from one sample in a study of graft-versus-host responses after intestinal transplantation. Their antigen targets remain unknown. Profiling relied on immunoSEQ multiplex PCR, and the TCRdb table lists in-frame clones only, not all of them. The sample shows about 50,000 clones, nearly 95% of them seen only once. This specimen consisted of unstimulated CD4+ T cells sorted from spleen or lymph node cells, obtained before transplant. The receptor source for this set is a human donor who was the organ donor for an intestinal transplant. The CDR3 runs from the conserved cysteine through the conserved F or W. The D gene is left open where the match is weak. Expanded clones get a size class; other rows say once, few or many, or leave the size out.

J gene | V gene | clone size | D gene | CDR3 DNA | CDR3 protein
TRBJ1-3 | TRBV25-1 | . | . | TGTGCCAGCAGTAAAACGACGGAGATATATTTT | CASSKTTEIYF
TRBJ2-3 | TRBV7-2 | once | . | TGTGCCAGCCCAGATACGCAGTATTTT | CASPDTQYF
TRBJ2-3 | TRBV29-1 | . | . | TGCAGCGTCCGCCAGGAGTTCACAGATACGCGGTATTTT | CSVRQEFTDTRYF
TRBJ2-1 | TRBV2 | . | TRBD1 | TGTGCCAGCAGTGAATACGGGACAGTACAGAATGAGCAGTTCTTC | CASSEYGTVQNEQFF
TRBJ2-7 | TRBV28 | once | . | TGTGCCAGCAGTTTCGGTTTTTACGAGCAGTACTTC | CASSFGFYEQYF
TRBJ1-4 | TRBV30 | . | TRBD1 | TGTGCCTGGAGAGACACCGGGACAGGGAGTGAAAAACTGTTTTTT | CAWRDTGTGSEKLFF
TRBJ2-1 | TRBV9 | . | . | TGTGCCAGCAGCCCGGCAACTTTCTCCTACAATGAGCAGTTCTTC | CASSPATFSYNEQFF
TRBJ1-2 | TRBV28 | . | . | TGTGCCAGCAGTTTATCGGCGACAGGTCCTGGCTACACCTTC | CASSLSATGPGYTF
TRBJ2-3 | TRBV20-1 | . | . | TGCAGTGCTTTTAATATAGATACGCAGTATTTT | CSAFNIDTQYF
TRBJ2-5 | TRBV2 | . | TRBD2 | TGTGCCAGCCAGCGGGGTCAAGAGACCCAGTACTTC | CASQRGQETQYF
TRBJ2-7 | TRBV7-3 | . | TRBD1 | TGTGCCAGCAGCTTAACCGGGACAGGGGGCTACGAGCAGTACTTC | CASSLTGTGGYEQYF
TRBJ2-7 | TRBV7-6 | . | TRBD2 | TGTGCCAGCAGCTCTTGGCCTAGCGGGAGTCTCCCCGAGCAGTACTTC | CASSSWPSGSLPEQYF
TRBJ2-6 | TRBV11-2 | . | . | TGTGCCAGCAGCTTAGATCCCCGCGGGATCCTAGGGGCCAACGTCCTGACTTTC | CASSLDPRGILGANVLTF
TRBJ2-3 | TRBV7-3 | . | TRBD1 | TGTGCCAGCAGCCTACTCCCGGGACAGGGCCGTGATACGCAGTATTTT | CASSLLPGQGRDTQYF
TRBJ2-3 | TRBV11-2 | . | . | TGTGCCAGCAGCTTAGGAGCGGGAGATACGCAGTATTTT | CASSLGAGDTQYF
TRBJ2-3 | TRBV7-3 | . | TRBD2 | TGTGCCAGCAGCTTAGGGACTAGCGGAGATACGCAGTATTTT | CASSLGTSGDTQYF
TRBJ2-3 | TRBV19 | . | . | TGTGCCAGTAGTCCCGAGGGGGTTAGAACAGATACGCAGTATTTT | CASSPEGVRTDTQYF
TRBJ2-3 | TRBV4-1 | . | TRBD2 | TGCGCCAGCAGCCACCATCCGGGACTAGCGGGATACGGCACAGATACGCAGTATTTT | CASSHHPGLAGYGTDTQYF
TRBJ2-2 | TRBV6-5 | . | TRBD1 | TGTGCCAGCAGTTCTACAGGGGGCATCACCGGGGAGCTGTTTTTT | CASSSTGGITGELFF
TRBJ1-5 | TRBV18 | . | TRBD1 | TGTGCCAGCTCACCCGGACAGGGTAGCAATCAGCCCCAGCATTTT | CASSPGQGSNQPQHF
TRBJ2-2 | TRBV6-1 | . | TRBD2 | TGTGCCAGCAGTGAACCGGGACTAGCAGAGACCGGGGAGCTGTTTTTT | CASSEPGLAETGELFF
TRBJ2-6 | TRBV5-1 | . | . | TGCGCCAGCAGCTCCCAGGGGGGCTCTGGGGCCAACGTCCTGACTTTC | CASSSQGGSGANVLTF
TRBJ2-3 | TRBV10-3 | few | TRBD2 | TGTGCCATCAGGCTAGCGGGAGTAGCGAGCACAGATACGCAGTATTTT | CAIRLAGVASTDTQYF
TRBJ2-1 | TRBV10-2 | . | TRBD2 | TGCGCCAGCAGAGGAACTAGCGGGCCTTCCAATGAGCAGTTCTTC | CASRGTSGPSNEQFF
TRBJ2-1 | TRBV7-2 | . | TRBD2 | TGTGCCAGCAGCTTAGGAGGACTAGCCTTGAGCTCCTACAATGAGCAGTTCTTC | CASSLGGLALSSYNEQFF
TRBJ1-2 | TRBV7-2 | . | TRBD1 | TGTGCCAGCAGCTTAGGGACAGGGAACTATGGCTACACCTTC | CASSLGTGNYGYTF
TRBJ1-2 | TRBV7-8 | . | TRBD1 | TGTGCCAGCAGCTCTCGACAGGGGAATGGCTACACCTTC | CASSSRQGNGYTF
TRBJ2-7 | TRBV5-1 | . | . | TGCGCCAGCAGCTTGGGGGAACCCTACGAGCAGTACTTC | CASSLGEPYEQYF
TRBJ2-1 | TRBV7-2 | . | TRBD1 | TGTGCCAGCAGCTTAGTACAGGGGTTCTACAATGAGCAGTTCTTC | CASSLVQGFYNEQFF